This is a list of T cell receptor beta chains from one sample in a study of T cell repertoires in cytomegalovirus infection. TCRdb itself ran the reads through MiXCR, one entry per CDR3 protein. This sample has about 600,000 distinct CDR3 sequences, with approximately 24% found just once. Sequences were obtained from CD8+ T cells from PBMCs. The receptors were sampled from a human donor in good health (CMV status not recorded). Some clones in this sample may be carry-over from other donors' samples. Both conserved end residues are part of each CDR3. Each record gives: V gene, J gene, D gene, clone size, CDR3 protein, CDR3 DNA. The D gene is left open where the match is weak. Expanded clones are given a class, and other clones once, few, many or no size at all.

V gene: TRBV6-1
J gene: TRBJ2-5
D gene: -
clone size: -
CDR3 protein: CATPRGKFQETQYF
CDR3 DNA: TGTGCCACCCCCCGGGGCAAGTTTCAAGAGACCCAGTACTTC

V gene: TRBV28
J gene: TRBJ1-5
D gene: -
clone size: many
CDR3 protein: CASSLPLGSPSNQPQHF
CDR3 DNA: TGTGCCAGCAGTTTACCCCTGGGGTCACCTAGCAATCAGCCCCAGCATTTT

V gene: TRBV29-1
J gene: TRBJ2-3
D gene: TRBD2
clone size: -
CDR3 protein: CSVERFTSGVRSTDTQYF
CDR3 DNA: TGCAGCGTTGAGAGGTTTACTAGCGGGGTTCGGAGCACAGATACGCAGTATTTT

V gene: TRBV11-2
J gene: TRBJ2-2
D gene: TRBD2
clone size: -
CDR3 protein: CASSLTLGLAGSTGELFF
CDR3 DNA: TGTGCCAGCAGCTTGACACTCGGACTAGCGGGGAGCACCGGGGAGCTGTTTTTT

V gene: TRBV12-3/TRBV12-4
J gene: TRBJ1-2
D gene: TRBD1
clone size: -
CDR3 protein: CASSLAGTDLNYGYTF
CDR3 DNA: TGTGCCAGCAGTCTAGCCGGGACAGACCTTAACTATGGCTACACCTTC

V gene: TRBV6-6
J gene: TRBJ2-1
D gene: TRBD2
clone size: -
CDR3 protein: CATRLAVYNEQFF
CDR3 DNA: TGTGCCACCCGACTAGCGGTATACAATGAGCAGTTCTTC

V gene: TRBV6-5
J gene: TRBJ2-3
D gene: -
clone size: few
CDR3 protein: CASGYSPSTDTQYF
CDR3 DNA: TGTGCCAGCGGGTACAGCCCTAGCACAGATACGCAGTATTTT

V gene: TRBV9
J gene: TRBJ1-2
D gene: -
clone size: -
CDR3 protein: CASSVAGTPTNYGYTF
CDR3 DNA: TGTGCCAGCAGCGTGGCCGGGACGCCGACTAACTATGGCTACACCTTC

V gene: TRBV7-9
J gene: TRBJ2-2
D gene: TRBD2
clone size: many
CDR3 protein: CASSLLAGGPTGELFF
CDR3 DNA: TGTGCCAGCAGCCTTCTAGCGGGGGGACCTACCGGGGAGCTGTTTTTT

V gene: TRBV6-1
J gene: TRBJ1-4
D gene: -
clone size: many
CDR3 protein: CASSERGTENEKLFF
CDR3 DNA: TGTGCCAGCAGTGAAAGGGGGACCGAGAATGAAAAACTGTTTTTT

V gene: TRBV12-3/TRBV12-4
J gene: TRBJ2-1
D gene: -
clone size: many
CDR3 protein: CASSFSNNEQFF
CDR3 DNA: TGTGCCAGCAGTTTTTCCAACAATGAGCAGTTCTTC

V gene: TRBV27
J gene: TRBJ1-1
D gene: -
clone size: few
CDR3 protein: CASRWGLNTEAFF
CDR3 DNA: TGTGCCAGCAGGTGGGGACTGAACACTGAAGCTTTCTTT

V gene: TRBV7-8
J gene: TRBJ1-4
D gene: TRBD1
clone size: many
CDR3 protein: CASSPRTGGSEKLFF
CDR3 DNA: TGTGCCAGCAGCCCTCGGACAGGGGGCAGTGAAAAACTGTTTTTT

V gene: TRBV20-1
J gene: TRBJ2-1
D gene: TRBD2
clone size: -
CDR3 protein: CSVSGVEDNEQFF
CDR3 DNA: TGCAGTGTCAGCGGGGTAGAAGACAATGAGCAGTTCTTC

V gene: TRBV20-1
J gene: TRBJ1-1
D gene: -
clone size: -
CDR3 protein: CSARLPWNTEAFF
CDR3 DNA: TGCAGTGCTAGACTCCCGTGGAACACTGAAGCTTTCTTT

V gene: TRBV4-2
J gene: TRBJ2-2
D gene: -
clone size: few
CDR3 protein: CASSHAGTTGELFF
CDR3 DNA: TGTGCCAGCAGCCACGCCGGGACCACCGGGGAGCTGTTTTTT

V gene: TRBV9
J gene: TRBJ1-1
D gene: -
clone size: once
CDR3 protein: CASSSTNLEAFF
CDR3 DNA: TGTGCCAGCAGCTCGACTAACCTTGAAGCTTTCTTT

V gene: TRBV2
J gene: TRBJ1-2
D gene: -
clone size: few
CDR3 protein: CASEGQENLTYNYGYTF
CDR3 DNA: TGTGCCAGCGAGGGGCAGGAGAACCTCACTTATAACTATGGCTACACCTTC

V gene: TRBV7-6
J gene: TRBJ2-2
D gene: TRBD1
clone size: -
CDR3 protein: CASSRRPGQYDGDTGELFF
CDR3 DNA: TGTGCCAGCAGCCGCCGTCCGGGACAGTACGATGGGGACACCGGGGAGCTGTTTTTT

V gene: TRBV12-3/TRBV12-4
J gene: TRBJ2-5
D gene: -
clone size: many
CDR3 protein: CASSPSGGGRETQYF
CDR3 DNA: TGTGCCAGCAGCCCCTCCGGAGGGGGCAGGGAGACCCAGTACTTC

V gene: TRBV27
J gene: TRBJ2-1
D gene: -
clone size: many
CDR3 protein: CASSFRNEQFF
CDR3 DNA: TGTGCCAGCAGTTTTAGGAATGAGCAGTTCTTC

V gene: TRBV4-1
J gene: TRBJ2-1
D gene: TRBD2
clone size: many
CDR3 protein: CASSHFSGGRDEQFF
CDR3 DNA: TGCGCCAGCAGCCACTTTAGCGGGGGGCGCGATGAGCAGTTCTTC

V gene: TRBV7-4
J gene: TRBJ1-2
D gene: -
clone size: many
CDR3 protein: CASSLGSMEFPLCGYTF
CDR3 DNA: TGTGCCAGCAGCTTAGGCAGCATGGAGTTCCCTCTTTGTGGCTACACCTTC

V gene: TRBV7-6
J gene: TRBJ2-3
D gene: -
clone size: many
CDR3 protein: CASSLIGDTDTQYF
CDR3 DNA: TGTGCCAGCAGCTTAATCGGGGACACAGATACGCAGTATTTT

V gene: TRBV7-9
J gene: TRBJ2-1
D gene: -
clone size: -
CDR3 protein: CASSLPGKGDEQFF
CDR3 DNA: TGTGCCAGCAGCCTCCCAGGGAAGGGGGATGAGCAGTTCTTC

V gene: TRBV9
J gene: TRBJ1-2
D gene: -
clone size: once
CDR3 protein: CASSMAWGYTF
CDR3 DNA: TGTGCCAGCAGCATGGCTTGGGGCTACACCTTC

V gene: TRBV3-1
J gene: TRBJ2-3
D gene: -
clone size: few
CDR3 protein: CASSHWLGPGDTQYF
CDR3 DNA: TGTGCCAGCAGCCATTGGTTGGGGCCTGGAGATACGCAGTATTTT

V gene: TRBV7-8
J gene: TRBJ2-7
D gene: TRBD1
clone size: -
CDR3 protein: CASSLGPGQIYEQYF
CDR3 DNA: TGTGCCAGCAGCTTAGGTCCGGGACAGATTTACGAGCAGTACTTC

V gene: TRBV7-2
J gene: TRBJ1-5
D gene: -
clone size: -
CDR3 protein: CASSLVGGGGEQPQHF
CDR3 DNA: TGTGCCAGCAGCTTAGTTGGGGGTGGAGGCGAACAGCCCCAGCATTTT

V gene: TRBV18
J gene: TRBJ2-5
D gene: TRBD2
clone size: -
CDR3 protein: CASSSLAGEYQETQYF
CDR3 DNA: TGTGCCAGCTCATCCTTAGCGGGGGAGTACCAAGAGACCCAGTACTTC

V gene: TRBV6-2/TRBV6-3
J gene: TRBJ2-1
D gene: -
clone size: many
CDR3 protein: CASSLQDSSYNEQFF
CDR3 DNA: TGTGCCAGCAGTCTACAGGACAGCTCCTACAATGAGCAGTTCTTC

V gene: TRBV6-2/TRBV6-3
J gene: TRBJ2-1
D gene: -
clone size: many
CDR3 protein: CASSYLLGQYSDVIEQFF
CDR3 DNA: TGTGCCAGCAGTTACCTTCTCGGACAGTATTCCGACGTAATCGAGCAGTTCTTC

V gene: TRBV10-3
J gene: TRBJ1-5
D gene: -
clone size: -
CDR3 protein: CAISDLGCSNQPQHF
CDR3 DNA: TGTGCCATCAGTGACTTGGGATGTAGCAATCAGCCCCAGCATTTT

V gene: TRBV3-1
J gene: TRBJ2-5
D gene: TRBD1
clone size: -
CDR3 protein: CASSPGQGGLETQYF
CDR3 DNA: TGTGCCAGCAGCCCCGGACAGGGTGGACTAGAGACCCAGTACTTC

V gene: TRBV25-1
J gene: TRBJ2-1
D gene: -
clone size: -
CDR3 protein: CASSGFEQFF
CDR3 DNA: TGTGCCAGCAGTGGCTTTGAGCAGTTCTTC

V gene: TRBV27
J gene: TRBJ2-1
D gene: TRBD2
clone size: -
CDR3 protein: CASSLLVAGGYNEQFF
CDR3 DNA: TGTGCCAGCAGTTTATTGGTAGCGGGGGGGTACAATGAGCAGTTCTTC

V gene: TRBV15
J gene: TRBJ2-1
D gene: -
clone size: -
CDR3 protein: CATSRGPPGRTDNEQFF
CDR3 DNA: TGTGCCACCAGCAGAGGTCCACCGGGACGGACCGACAATGAGCAGTTCTTC

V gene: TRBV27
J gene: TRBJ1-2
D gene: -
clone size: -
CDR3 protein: CASSPGTAGYGYTF
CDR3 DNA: TGTGCCAGCAGCCCAGGGACTGCCGGGTATGGCTACACCTTC

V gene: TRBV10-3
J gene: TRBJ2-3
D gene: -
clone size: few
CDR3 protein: CAIRSRTDTQYF
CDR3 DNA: TGTGCCATCAGGTCCCGCACAGATACGCAGTATTTT

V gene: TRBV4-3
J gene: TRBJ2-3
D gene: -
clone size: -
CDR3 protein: CASSHEWTFPTDTQYF
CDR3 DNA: TGCGCCAGCAGCCATGAGTGGACATTTCCCACAGATACGCAGTATTTT

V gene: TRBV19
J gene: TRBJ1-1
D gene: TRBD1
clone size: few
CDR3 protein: CASGDRLNTEAFF
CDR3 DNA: TGTGCCAGTGGGGACAGACTGAACACTGAAGCTTTCTTT

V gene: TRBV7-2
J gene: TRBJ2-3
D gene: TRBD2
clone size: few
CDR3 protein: CASSSREGSTDTQYF
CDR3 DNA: TGTGCCAGCAGCTCCAGGGAGGGTAGCACAGATACGCAGTATTTT

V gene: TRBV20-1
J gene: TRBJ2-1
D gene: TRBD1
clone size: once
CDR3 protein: CSTRPGTGIYNEQFF
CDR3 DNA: TGCAGTACTAGGCCCGGGACAGGGATATACAATGAGCAGTTCTTC

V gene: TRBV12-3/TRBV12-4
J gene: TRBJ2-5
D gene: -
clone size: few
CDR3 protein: CASSPTSSETQYF
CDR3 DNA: TGTGCCAGCAGCCCAACTAGTTCTGAGACCCAGTACTTC

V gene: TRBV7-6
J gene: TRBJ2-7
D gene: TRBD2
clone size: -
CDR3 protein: CASSLAGTRYEQYF
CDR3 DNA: TGTGCCAGCAGCTTAGCGGGGACTAGATACGAGCAGTACTTC

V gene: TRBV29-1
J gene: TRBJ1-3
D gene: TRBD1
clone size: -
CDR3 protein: CSAGQGNSGNTIYF
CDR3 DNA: TGCAGCGCTGGACAGGGAAACTCTGGAAACACCATATATTTT

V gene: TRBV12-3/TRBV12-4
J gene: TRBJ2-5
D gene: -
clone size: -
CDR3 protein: CASRGWEETQYF
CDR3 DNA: TGTGCCAGCAGGGGATGGGAAGAGACCCAGTACTTC

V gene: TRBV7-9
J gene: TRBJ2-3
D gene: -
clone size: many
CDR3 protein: CASSAPPVGISTDTQYF
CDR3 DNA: TGTGCCAGCAGCGCCCCCCCGGTGGGAATTAGCACAGATACGCAGTATTTT

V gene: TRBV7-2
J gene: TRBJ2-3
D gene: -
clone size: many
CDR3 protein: CASSSLQRADTQYF
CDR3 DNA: TGTGCCAGCAGCTCGCTTCAGCGGGCAGATACGCAGTATTTT

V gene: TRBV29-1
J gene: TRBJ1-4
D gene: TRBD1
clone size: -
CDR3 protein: CSVHTPGQGYNEKLFF
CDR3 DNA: TGCAGCGTACACACTCCGGGACAGGGTTATAATGAAAAACTGTTTTTT